This is a list of T cell receptor beta chains from one sample in a study of radiotherapy plus CTLA-4 blockade in lung cancer. Some clones are missing from TCRdb's copy, which holds only in-frame ones; the method was immunoSEQ multiplex PCR. The sample has over 45,000 clones; approximately 79% are singletons. This specimen consisted of peripheral blood, obtained from a patient treated with radiotherapy plus ipilimumab. The receptors come from a human donor with non-small cell lung cancer who had a complete response to radiotherapy plus ipilimumab. Each CDR3 is given without its conserved first and last residue. Fields, in order: V gene, CDR3 protein.

v_call: TRBV27
cdr3_aa: ASSKRTSGSLDTQY

v_call: TRBV7-9
cdr3_aa: ASSGKQGDSFGNTIY

v_call: TRBV4-1
cdr3_aa: ASSQVGGTEAF

v_call: TRBV5-6
cdr3_aa: ASSRARGLYNEQF

v_call: TRBV27
cdr3_aa: ASSLFGQGARSGNTIY

v_call: TRBV4-1
cdr3_aa: ASSKREFGTDTQY

v_call: TRBV14
cdr3_aa: ASSQFAGVSETQY

v_call: TRBV29-1
cdr3_aa: SVTATSGTYEQY

v_call: TRBV10-1
cdr3_aa: ASSASGEAYEQY

v_call: TRBV18
cdr3_aa: ASSRDRAAETQY

v_call: TRBV30
cdr3_aa: AWSTRHRAQY

v_call: TRBV11-2
cdr3_aa: ASSLRLQETQY

v_call: TRBV27
cdr3_aa: ASSWTGRGQPQH

v_call: TRBV19
cdr3_aa: ASSIGLGGELF

v_call: TRBV7-9
cdr3_aa: ASSLATNTGELF

v_call: TRBV20-1
cdr3_aa: SARAGNTIY

v_call: TRBV27
cdr3_aa: ASTLAALAARGVAQY

v_call: TRBV5-4
cdr3_aa: ASSSSPPGEKLF

v_call: TRBV6-5
cdr3_aa: ASSYSGEAHNEQF

v_call: TRBV2
cdr3_aa: ARRGQGAKNSGYT

v_call: TRBV2
cdr3_aa: ASRPDNQPQH

v_call: TRBV7-2
cdr3_aa: ASSRQGGLPSSGELF

v_call: TRBV19
cdr3_aa: ASSIVGRVLSNQPQH

v_call: TRBV29-1
cdr3_aa: SVDRVDGYT

v_call: TRBV29-1
cdr3_aa: SVEDAWEGEETQY

v_call: TRBV7-9
cdr3_aa: ASSLDRGSTEAF

v_call: TRBV7-2
cdr3_aa: ASSLRGTDYGYT

v_call: TRBV19
cdr3_aa: ASSIRDSYNEQF

v_call: TRBV4-3
cdr3_aa: ASSQARAGGADTQY

v_call: TRBV30
cdr3_aa: AWRAYSTGIDEQY

v_call: TRBV6-5
cdr3_aa: ASSYGDSKSDTQY

v_call: TRBV25-1
cdr3_aa: ASSLNNEQF

v_call: TRBV30
cdr3_aa: AWSADSNEKLF

v_call: TRBV5-1
cdr3_aa: ASSAGQGPRTEAF

v_call: TRBV9
cdr3_aa: ASSRGQGASYGYT

v_call: TRBV7-2
cdr3_aa: ASSFGGPGANVLT

v_call: TRBV10-3
cdr3_aa: AISEKGPMNTEAF

v_call: TRBV6-1
cdr3_aa: ASSELGTGNTEAF

v_call: TRBV5-1
cdr3_aa: ASRSDRASYGYT

v_call: TRBV6-5
cdr3_aa: ASSYQFNQPQH

v_call: TRBV6-1
cdr3_aa: ASSEASRGNYGYT

v_call: TRBV6-1
cdr3_aa: ASSVGPGKIANTGELF

v_call: TRBV4-3
cdr3_aa: ASSQVSSGTKIEQF

v_call: TRBV7-2
cdr3_aa: ASSSQTGHGQETQY

v_call: TRBV15
cdr3_aa: ATSREGAGVAGELF

v_call: TRBV5-4
cdr3_aa: ASSPGQAYNEQF

v_call: TRBV18
cdr3_aa: ASSPRQDPTYGYT